What follows are 10 T cell receptor beta chains derived from one specimen sequenced in a study of Graves' ophthalmopathy and Graves' hyperthyroidism (dated by TCRdb to 2016 to 2018). The instrument was an Illumina HiSeq 2000. For repertoire sequencing, TCR beta CDR3 regions were amplified from RNA transcripts. The first round of RT-PCR was done with HTBI primers and the Qiagen OneStep RT-PCR kit, and was followed by a second round of multiplex PCR, then size selection and purification. The public reads were quality trimmed at Q25 with fastp and then assembled into clones with MiXCR by TCRdb, keeping productive beta chains. One record per CDR3 amino acid sequence lists the most common genes and DNA. The table for this sample lists approximately 380,000 distinct CDR3 sequences; around 21% of them were counted only once. The ten largest clonotypes hold around 3% of the sample. Material for sequencing was peripheral blood. These receptor sequences come from a woman between 18 and 29 years old with stable Graves' hyperthyroidism. Donor details come from another sample of the same person, matched by shared clones.

The chain employs TRBV11-2 and TRBJ2-7; D is perhaps TRBD1 or TRBD2 (7 bases each). This CDR3 contains 15 residues. Trimming removed 5 bases at V and 5 bases at J, with 19 bases between. From germline, CDR1 is SGHAT and CDR2 FQNNGV. CDR3 residues: CASSLETGRANEQYF. In DNA, the CDR3 is TGTGCCAGCAGCCTCGAGACAGGGAGGGCCAACGAGCAGTACTTC.

The sample holds many counts of this clonotype. The gene calls are TRBV11-1 and TRBJ2-5; TRBD1 matches at 7 bases. The V gene's germline CDR1 is SGHAT and CDR2 FQDESV (reference sequence). The CDR3 is made up of 17 amino acids. The V and J ends lost 4 bases and 5 bases, in that order; junction bases with no gene match: 16. The chain's CDR3 is CASSYRLTQGRWETQYF. The CDR3 nucleotides read TGTGCCAGCAGCTACCGCCTCACACAGGGGCGATGGGAGACCCAGTACTTC.

This clonotype was seen more than once but under ten times. The chain is built from TRBV18 and TRBJ2-7; 7 bases fit TRBD2. The CDR3 is 14 residues long. Germline lookup yields CDR1 KGHSH and CDR2 LQKENI. The trim removed 6 bases at V and 4 bases at J, leaving 9 bases unmatched. CDR3 in amino acids: CASSGGSAFYEQYF. CDR3 coding DNA: TGTGCCAGCTCTGGCGGGAGCGCTTTTTACGAGCAGTACTTC.

This clonotype has ten or more counts. The chain couples TRBV7-4 to TRBJ1-3; 9 bases fit TRBD1. CDR1 and CDR2 (germline): SGHVT, SQSDAQ. There are 17 residues in the CDR3. With 5 bases clipped from V and 3 bases from J, the junction kept 11 bases outside the gene matches. CDR3 coding DNA: TGTGCCAGCAGCCGCGCGGGACAGGGAAGATGTGGAAACACCATATATTTT. Amino acids: CASSRAGQGRCGNTIYF.

The sample holds many counts of this clonotype. The chain carries TRBV6-2 or TRBV6-3 and TRBJ2-2; no definite D call. Germline CDR1 MNHEY, CDR2 SVGEGT. This CDR3 spans 14 amino acids. V was shortened by 2 bases and J by 1 base, with 5 bases between the two germline ends. The CDR3, as DNA: TGTGCCAGCAGTTACCCCAAGAACACCGGGGAGCTGTTTTTT. Encoded protein: CASSYPKNTGELFF.

In its sample, this clonotype was seen many times. J is TRBJ2-7 and V is TRBV29-1; no reliable D call. This CDR3 has 11 residues. Germline values: CDR1 SQVTM, CDR2 ANQGSEA. The V gene lost 5 bases and the J gene lost 0 bases, with 5 bases spanning the gap. This CDR3 is CSVLYSYEQYF. In DNA form, the CDR3 reads TGCAGCGTTCTCTACTCCTACGAGCAGTACTTC.

This clonotype was detected many times. The V and J genes are TRBV7-8 and TRBJ1-6; D perhaps matches TRBD1 (6 bases). Germline values: CDR1 SGHVS, CDR2 FQNEAQ. The CDR3 totals 15 residues. Trimming stripped 1 base from V and 5 bases from J, with 9 bases between. The CDR3 spells CASSLVGTNNSPLHF. The CDR3 DNA reads as TGTGCCAGCAGCTTAGTCGGGACAAATAATTCACCCCTCCACTTT.

This clonotype was seen repeatedly, ten times or more. The DNA of the CDR3 is TGTGCCAGCAGTACCCTGAATCAGCCCCAGCATTTT. Translated, it gives CASSTLNQPQHF. V and J are TRBV27 and TRBJ1-5; no clear D gene. The length of the CDR3 is 12 residues. In germline, CDR1 is MNHEY, CDR2 SMNVEV (reference sequence). Trimming cost V 5 bases and J 4 bases, with 6 bases left between them.

The gene calls are TRBV18 and TRBJ1-5; D is undetermined. Per the germline V gene, CDR1 is KGHSH and CDR2 is LQKENI. This CDR3 spans 14 amino acids. The V end lost 3 bases, the J end lost 6 bases, and 12 bases lay between the germline ends. Here the CDR3 DNA reads TGTGCCAGCTCACCGGTTGACGGGGTTCAGCCCCAGCATTTT. Translated: CASSPVDGVQPQHF.

This clonotype was seen repeatedly, ten times or more. The chain combines TRBV20-1 with TRBJ2-5, with 7 bases lining up with TRBD2. With 8 bases clipped from V and 7 bases from J, the junction kept 16 bases outside the gene matches. The length of the CDR3 is 14 residues. Germline values: CDR1 DFQATT, CDR2 SNEGSKA (reference sequence). This chain's CDR3 is CSTNRAGAEGTQYF. CDR3 sequence (DNA): TGCAGTACGAACCGGGCGGGAGCGGAGGGGACCCAGTACTTC.